This T cell receptor (beta chain) was profiled in a study of shared clonotypes between healthy human individuals. TCRdb's copy holds only in-frame clones and misses some; the assay was immunoSEQ multiplex PCR. This table holds just under 350,000 clones, more than 60% found once. In regard to this clone: Its specificity is unknown.

Deletions cut 5 bases from V and 3 bases from J, with 14 bases between. Germline assignment: CDR1 SGHRS and CDR2 YFSETQ. The CDR3 is 14 amino acids. Study-level points and caveats: Clonotype sharing among donors likely depends on sequencing depth.

The source is a young man in good health. The J gene is TRBJ1-2, the V gene TRBV5-1, with a tentative D call TRBD1 (6 bases). Sequenced material: memory CD4+ T cells sorted from blood. Sample subset: CD45RA-negative fraction. CDR3 bases: TGCGCCAGCAGTCCCATACAGGGCCACTATGGCTACACCTTC. Translation gives CASSPIQGHYGYTF.